These 31 T cell receptor beta chains originate from one sample sequenced in a study of T cell changes during pregnancy in multiple sclerosis. Some clones are missing from TCRdb's copy, which holds only in-frame ones; the method was immunoSEQ multiplex PCR. The top ten clones hold 2.5% to 3% of a sample with 35,000 or so clones, approximately 90% of them seen once. The source was CD4+ T cells from peripheral blood mononuclear cells, collected in the third trimester of pregnancy. The receptor source for this set is a female donor in good health, enrolled as a control in a pregnancy study.

The chain uses TRBV28 and TRBJ1-1; no clear D. Germline V gene lookup returns CDR1 MDHEN and CDR2 SYDVKM. Trimming took off 7 bases at V and 3 bases at J, with 12 bases between the two ends. This CDR3 spans 13 amino acids. CDR3 DNA sequence: TGTGCCAGCATAACTGGAGGTGACACTGAAGCTTTCTTT. It yields the protein CASITGGDTEAFF. The whole variable domain, filled in from reference TRBV28 and TRBJ1-1, reads DVKVTQSSRYLVKRTGEKVFLECVQDMDHENMFWYRQDPGLGLRLIYFSYDVKMKEKGDIPEGYSVSREKKERFSLILESASTNQTSMYLCASITGGDTEAFFGQGTRLTVV.

The J gene is TRBJ2-1, the V gene TRBV6-4; D is ambiguous. V dropped 5 bases and J dropped 0 bases, with 11 bases sitting between them. The length of the CDR3 is 15 residues. CDR1 is MRHNA, CDR2 SNTAGT, per germline. CDR3 sequence (DNA): TGTGCCAGCAGTTCTCTCGGTTTCTCCTACAATGAGCAGTTCTTC. Translated, it gives CASSSLGFSYNEQFF.

The chain employs TRBV5-1 and TRBJ2-7; 12 bases match TRBD2. Germline CDR1 and CDR2: SGHRS and YFSETQ. The V segment lost 3 bases and the J segment 1 base; nucleotides outside the gene matches: 2. The CDR3 length is 15 residues. CDR3 sequence (DNA): TGCGCCAGCAGCTCACTAGCGGGGGGATCCTACGAGCAGTACTTC. Its translation is CASSSLAGGSYEQYF.

The genes are TRBV6-1 and TRBJ2-6; the match to TRBD1 covers 10 bases. CDR1 and CDR2 (germline): MNHNS, SASEGT. V lost 9 bases to trimming and J lost 0 bases; unmatched junction nucleotides: 2. The CDR3 sequence is 15 residues long. CDR3 loop: CASDRGHSGANVLTF. The CDR3 DNA reads TGTGCCAGTGACAGGGGGCACTCTGGGGCCAACGTCCTGACTTTC.

The chain employs TRBV10-2 and TRBJ2-1; TRBD2 matches at 10 bases. J was trimmed by 7 bases and V by 7 bases; bases with no gene match: 7. Looked up from germline, CDR1 is WSHSY and CDR2 is SAAADI. The CDR3 spans 14 residues. The CDR3 coding sequence is TGCGCCAGCAAAAGCGGGAGGGCGGGGAATGAGCAGTTCTTC. Amino acid sequence: CASKSGRAGNEQFF.

Only one count was recorded for this clone. The chain recombines TRBV19 with TRBJ2-1; possibly TRBD2 for D (6 bases). The CDR3 loop spans 16 amino acids. Per germline, CDR1 LNHDA and CDR2 SQIVND (reference sequence). V shed 1 base and J shed 6 bases, with 16 bases lying between them. The CDR3: CASSIGIPGVGNEQFF. In nucleotides, the CDR3 is TGTGCCAGTAGTATAGGCATACCGGGAGTCGGCAATGAGCAGTTCTTC.

This clone came up once. The rearrangement links TRBV7-6 to TRBJ2-1; 8 bases are a match to TRBD2. The V and J ends lost 5 bases and 3 bases, in that order; junction bases with no gene match: 6. The germline V gene encodes CDR1 SGHVS and CDR2 FNYEAQ. The CDR3 runs 15 residues. CDR3 sequence (DNA): TGTGCCAGCAGCAGACTAGCGCAATTCTACAATGAGCAGTTCTTC. It codes for CASSRLAQFYNEQFF.

The V call is TRBV4-1, the J call TRBJ1-3, with 9 bases aligning to TRBD1. The CDR3 is 18 amino acids. With 0 bases clipped from V and 4 bases from J, the junction kept 10 bases outside the gene matches. Germline-derived CDR1 and CDR2 are MGHRA and YSYEKL. The CDR3 region has the DNA TGCGCCAGCAGCCAAGAATTTGCAGGACAGGGGAACGGAAACACCATATATTTT. It yields the protein CASSQEFAGQGNGNTIYF.

This CDR3 reads CASRSPGQGENYGYTF. The CDR3 bases are TGTGCCAGCAGGTCCCCGGGACAGGGCGAGAACTATGGCTACACCTTC. The chain joins TRBV11-2 to TRBJ1-2; TRBD1 matches at 9 bases. Germline V gives CDR1 SGHAT, CDR2 FQNNGV. The CDR3 has 16 residues. The V gene end was trimmed by 6 bases and the J gene end by 2 bases; junction bases not matched to a gene: 10.

The chain employs TRBV9 and TRBJ2-1, with TRBD2 as a possible D gene (6 bases). CDR3 length: 15 residues. Germline loops: CDR1 SGDLS, CDR2 YYNGEE. V was shortened by 0 bases and J by 9 bases, with 16 bases between the two germline ends. CDR3 DNA: TGTGCCAGCAGCGTAGGATCAAGCGGGCCAGGTGAGCAGTTCTTC. It yields the protein CASSVGSSGPGEQFF.

The chain recombines TRBV7-3 with TRBJ1-6; 7 bases map to TRBD1. This CDR3 is 14 amino acids long. Germline values: CDR1 SGHTA, CDR2 FQGTGA. Trimming cost V 3 bases and J 8 bases; bases outside gene matches: 4. The CDR3 is CASSLTGSDSPLHF. The CDR3 coding sequence is TGTGCCAGCAGCTTGACAGGGAGCGATTCACCCCTCCACTTT.

V usage is TRBV25-1 and J usage is TRBJ1-4, with D unclear. Germline CDR1 is MGHDK and CDR2 is SYGVNS. This CDR3 spans 13 amino acids. V lost 7 bases, J lost 7 bases, and 13 bases lay in between. The CDR3: CASTTSESEKLFF. The CDR3, as DNA: TGTGCCAGCACAACCTCCGAGAGTGAAAAACTGTTTTTT. Full variable domain (outside the CDR3, taken from reference TRBV25-1 and TRBJ1-4): EADIYQTPRYLVIGTGKKITLECSQTMGHDKMYWYQQDPGMELHLIHYSYGVNSTEKGDLSSESTVSRIRTEHFPLTLESARPSHTSQYLCASTTSESEKLFFGSGTQLSVL.

The chain uses TRBV5-1 and TRBJ2-7; the D gene is possibly TRBD2 (5 bases). The V gene lost 0 bases and the J gene lost 0 bases, with 10 bases spanning the gap. The CDR3 consists of 15 residues. From germline, CDR1 is SGHRS and CDR2 YFSETQ. This CDR3 is CASSLAGKSSYEQYF. CDR3 in DNA: TGCGCCAGCAGCTTGGCGGGGAAGAGCTCCTACGAGCAGTACTTC.

This sequence joins TRBV7-9 and TRBJ2-5; D remains ambiguous. This CDR3 region has 13 residues. Germline values: CDR1 SEHNR, CDR2 FQNEAQ (reference sequence). V was trimmed by 0 bases and J by 5 bases, leaving 7 bases between them. CDR3 nucleotides: TGTGCCAGCAGCTTAGCGTTGCGGGAGACCCAGTACTTC. Its protein is CASSLALRETQYF.

This chain uses TRBV6-1 with TRBJ1-4, with D tentatively TRBD1 (5 bases). This CDR3 is 14 amino acids long. Germline V CDR1 and CDR2: MNHNS, SASEGT. The germline V and J ends were trimmed by 6 bases and 3 bases, with 11 bases remaining between them. In DNA form, the CDR3 reads TGTGCCAGCAGCAGGGTCTCAGCTAATGAAAAACTGTTTTTT. Its protein is CASSRVSANEKLFF.

The chain recombines TRBV6-1 with TRBJ1-1, with D perhaps matching TRBD1 (6 bases). CDR3 size: 14 residues. Germline V gene sequence: CDR1 MNHNS, CDR2 SASEGT. The germline V and J ends were trimmed by 5 bases and 4 bases, with 14 bases remaining between them. The CDR3 sequence: CASSLDRPATEAFF. CDR3 nucleotide sequence: TGTGCCAGCAGTCTAGACAGGCCGGCCACTGAAGCTTTCTTT.

The chain employs TRBV14 and TRBJ2-1; 11 nucleotides match TRBD2. Germline trimming cut 1 base from V and 7 bases from J; bases unmatched to any gene: 9. CDR3 length: 17 residues. Germline lookup yields CDR1 SGHDN and CDR2 FVKESK. The chain's CDR3 is CASSQVLVAGGPNEQFF. In DNA form, the CDR3 reads TGTGCCAGCAGCCAAGTCTTGGTAGCGGGAGGGCCGAATGAGCAGTTCTTC.

The rearrangement joins TRBV5-5 to TRBJ2-5; 12 bases match TRBD1. Germline V gene data show CDR1 as SGHKS and CDR2 as YYEKEE (reference sequence). CDR3 length: 15 amino acids. Germline trimming cut 4 bases from V and 5 bases from J; bases unmatched to any gene: 6. CDR3 in DNA: TGTGCCAGCAGCGCGGGACAGGGGGCGGGGGAGACCCAGTACTTC. This translates into CASSAGQGAGETQYF. Looking up the rest from reference TRBV5-5 and TRBJ2-5 gives the full variable domain: DAGVTQSPTHLIKTRGQQVTLRCSPISGHKSVSWYQQVLGQGPQFIFQYYEKEERGRGNFPDRFSARQFPNYSSELNVNALLLGDSALYLCASSAGQGAGETQYFGPGTRLLVL.

The V and J genes are TRBV5-1 and TRBJ2-3; the D gene is possibly TRBD2 (5 bases). CDR1 is SGHRS, CDR2 YFSETQ, per germline. The CDR3 length is 11 residues. The germline V and J ends were trimmed by 5 bases and 7 bases, with 8 bases remaining between them. CDR3 nucleotides: TGCGCCAGCAGGGGAGAAAATACGCAGTATTTT. This encodes CASRGENTQYF.

This chain uses TRBV21-1 with TRBJ1-3; TRBD1 is taken as the D call from the table, unchecked against the DNA. TRBV21-1 is reported as a pseudogene. This CDR3 is built from 21 residues. CDR3: CASSKVTRRTGEPRSGNTIYF. For the CDR3, the DNA is TGTGCCAGCAGCAAAGTGACGAGGAGAACAGGGGAGCCCCGCTCTGGAAACACCATATATTTT.

The chain uses TRBV7-2 and TRBJ1-5, with TRBD1 as a possible D gene (5 bases). The CDR3 runs 13 residues. The V end lost 1 base, the J end lost 7 bases, and 8 bases lay between the germline ends. The germline CDR1 and CDR2 sequences are SGHTA and FQGNSA. CDR3 sequence: CASSLGRVQPQHF. The CDR3 DNA follows: TGTGCCAGCAGCTTAGGCAGGGTCCAGCCCCAGCATTTT.

The chain has TRBV7-9 and TRBJ2-1; 10 bases align to TRBD1. V lost 2 bases, J lost 8 bases, and 9 bases stayed unmatched. The CDR3 consists of 16 residues. The germline V gene has CDR1 SEHNR and CDR2 FQNEAQ (reference sequence). CDR3 in DNA: TGTGCCAGCAGCTTACACGCGACAGGGGGCAGAGATGAGCAGTTCTTC. As protein: CASSLHATGGRDEQFF.

The gene calls are TRBV6-8 and TRBJ1-5; D gene uncertain. This CDR3 contains 16 residues. V shed 7 bases and J shed 5 bases, with 21 bases lying between them. The germline V gene has CDR1 MNHGY and CDR2 SAAAGT. CDR3 nucleotide sequence: TGTGCCAGCACCCTCCAGGCCTCAGCCGAGTATCAGCCCCAGCATTTT. Encoded protein: CASTLQASAEYQPQHF.

The V and J genes are TRBV5-4 and TRBJ2-5, with 11 bases identical to TRBD2. The V gene end was trimmed by 1 base and the J gene end by 4 bases; junction bases not matched to a gene: 3. This CDR3 has 15 amino acids. CDR1 and CDR2 (germline): SGHNT, YYREEE (reference sequence). The CDR3 DNA follows: TGTGCCAGCAGCTTGACTAGCGGGGGTGGAGAGACCCAGTACTTC. It specifies CASSLTSGGGETQYF.

This rearrangement joins TRBV6-5 to TRBJ2-3; 7 nucleotides align to TRBD2. J was trimmed by 4 bases and V by 5 bases; bases with no gene match: 6. Germline CDR1 reads MNHEY; CDR2 reads SVGAGI. CDR3 length equals 14 residues. CDR3 in amino acids: CASSGGSRPDTQYF. As DNA, the CDR3 is TGTGCCAGCAGTGGCGGGAGCAGACCAGATACGCAGTATTTT.

The chain is built from TRBV5-1 and TRBJ2-2; possibly TRBD2 for D (5 bases). Germline-derived CDR1 and CDR2 are SGHRS and YFSETQ. This CDR3 has 16 amino acids. V gave up 4 bases and J gave up 0 bases, with 13 bases separating them. In DNA form, the CDR3 reads TGCGCCAGCAGCAAAAAGGGAGAAGCGAACACCGGGGAGCTGTTTTTT. Translating gives CASSKKGEANTGELFF.

The rearrangement links TRBV28 to TRBJ2-7; the D gene is possibly TRBD2 (5 bases). The CDR3 totals 12 residues. Trimming cost V 2 bases and J 3 bases, with 5 bases left between them. From germline, CDR1 is MDHEN and CDR2 SYDVKM. CDR3 residues: CASSLEGYEQYF. In DNA form, the CDR3 reads TGTGCCAGCAGTTTAGAGGGCTACGAGCAGTACTTC.

The gene calls are TRBV7-3 and TRBJ2-1; D may be TRBD2 (6 bases). Germline CDR1 reads SGHTA; CDR2 reads FQGTGA. The CDR3 sequence is 15 residues long. With 1 base removed from V and 2 bases from J, the gap between germline ends came to 9 bases. The CDR3 loop is CASSLRWEAYNEQFF. The CDR3 nucleotides are TGTGCCAGCAGCTTAAGGTGGGAGGCCTACAATGAGCAGTTCTTC.

The chain uses TRBV29-1 and TRBJ1-4, with 9 bases aligning to TRBD1. Germline lookup yields CDR1 SQVTM and CDR2 ANQGSEA. The CDR3 covers 15 residues. After removal of 6 bases from V and 0 bases from J, the junction contained 5 bases not matched to a gene. The CDR3: CSVGDRVATNEKLFF. The CDR3 nucleotides read TGCAGCGTCGGGGACAGGGTGGCAACTAATGAAAAACTGTTTTTT.

The genes are TRBV6-1 and TRBJ2-1; 12 nucleotides align to TRBD2. With V trimmed by 6 bases and J by 7 bases, 7 bases remained unmatched. CDR1 is MNHNS, CDR2 SASEGT, per germline. The CDR3 spans 15 residues. CDR3 DNA: TGTGCCAGCAGCCGCCGGACTAGCGGGGATAATGAGCAGTTCTTC. This codes for CASSRRTSGDNEQFF.

J is TRBJ1-4 and V is TRBV21-1; the DNA was not compared with TRBD1, the D call given in the table. TRBV21-1 is a recognized pseudogene. The CDR3 consists of 13 residues. The CDR3 bases are TGTGCCAGCAGGGACACAACTAATGAAAAACTGTTTTTT. Protein sequence: CASRDTTNEKLFF.